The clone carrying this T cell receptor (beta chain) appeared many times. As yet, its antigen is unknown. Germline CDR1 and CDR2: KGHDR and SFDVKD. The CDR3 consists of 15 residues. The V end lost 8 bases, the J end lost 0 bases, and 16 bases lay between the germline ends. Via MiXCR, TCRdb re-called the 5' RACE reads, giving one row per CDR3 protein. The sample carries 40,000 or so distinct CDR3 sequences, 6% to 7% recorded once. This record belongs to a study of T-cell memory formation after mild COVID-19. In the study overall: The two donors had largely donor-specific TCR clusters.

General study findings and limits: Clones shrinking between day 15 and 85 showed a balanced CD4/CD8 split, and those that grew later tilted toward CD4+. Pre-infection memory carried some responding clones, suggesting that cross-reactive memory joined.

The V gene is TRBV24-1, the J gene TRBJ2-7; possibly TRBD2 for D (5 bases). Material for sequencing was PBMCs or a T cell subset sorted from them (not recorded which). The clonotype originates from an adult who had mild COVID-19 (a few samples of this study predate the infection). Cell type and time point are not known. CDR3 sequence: CATMGSAASSYEQYF. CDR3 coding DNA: TGTGCCACCATGGGGAGCGCAGCGAGCTCCTACGAGCAGTACTTC.